The 24 T cell receptor beta chains listed next were all sequenced from one sample in a study of cytomegalovirus exposure and HLA in healthy donors. The PCR ran on 60 Vbeta and 13 Jbeta primers. Profiling relied on immunoSEQ multiplex PCR, and the TCRdb table lists in-frame clones only, not all of them. The data contain about 150,000 clones, 70% to 80% of them singletons. The source material was PBMCs. The receptors come from a human donor in good health.

The V call is TRBV19, the J call TRBJ1-1, with a possible D match to TRBD1 (6 bases). Germline-derived CDR1 and CDR2 are LNHDA and SQIVND (reference sequence). The CDR3 is 13 residues long. V lost 7 bases to trimming and J lost 7 bases, with 16 bases between them. This CDR3 is CASTRGLEGEAFF. In DNA, the CDR3 is TGTGCCAGTACCAGGGGTTTAGAGGGTGAAGCTTTCTTT.

The J gene is TRBJ1-1, the V gene TRBV20-1, with D possibly being TRBD1 (5 bases). V lost 6 bases, J lost 6 bases, and 11 bases lay in between. Germline assignment: CDR1 DFQATT and CDR2 SNEGSKA (reference sequence). The CDR3 totals 11 residues. The CDR3 sequence is CSATRQSEAFF. The CDR3 DNA reads TGCAGTGCCACGCGACAGTCTGAAGCTTTCTTT.

The genes are TRBV6-5 and TRBJ1-2; TRBD1 might be the D (5 bases). CDR3 size: 15 residues. Germline assignment: CDR1 MNHEY and CDR2 SVGAGI. Trimming took off 2 bases at V and 0 bases at J, with 10 bases between the two ends. CDR3 DNA sequence: TGTGCCAGCAGTTACCAAGACAGAGCTAACTATGGCTACACCTTC. Its translation is CASSYQDRANYGYTF.

This rearrangement joins TRBV27 to TRBJ2-2; D unclear. Germline V gives CDR1 MNHEY, CDR2 SMNVEV (reference sequence). The CDR3 spans 16 residues. V was trimmed by 6 bases and J by 1 base, leaving 15 bases between them. This CDR3 reads CASRSLLSGNTGELFF. The CDR3 DNA is TGTGCCAGCAGAAGCCTCCTTTCCGGGAACACCGGGGAGCTGTTTTTT.

In this sample, this clone turned up a few times. V usage is TRBV7-9 and J usage is TRBJ2-3; 9 bases are shared with TRBD1. J was trimmed by 2 bases and V by 1 base; bases with no gene match: 1. CDR1 SEHNR and CDR2 FQNEAQ come from the germline V gene (reference sequence). The CDR3 length is 15 residues. The CDR3 here is CASSLDRGHTDTQYF. The CDR3 DNA is TGTGCCAGCAGCTTAGACAGGGGGCACACAGATACGCAGTATTTT.

The chain employs TRBV11-1 and TRBJ2-7; TRBD1 matches at 8 bases. This CDR3 has 15 amino acids. Looked up from germline, CDR1 is SGHAT and CDR2 is FQDESV (reference sequence). V lost 2 bases, J lost 4 bases, and 7 bases stayed unmatched. CDR3 amino acids: CASSLRPGGSYEQYF. CDR3 sequence (DNA): TGTGCCAGCAGCTTACGTCCAGGGGGCTCTTACGAGCAGTACTTC.

The gene calls are TRBV19 and TRBJ1-1, with a possible D match to TRBD1 (6 bases). Looked up from germline, CDR1 is LNHDA and CDR2 is SQIVND (reference sequence). This CDR3 has 15 residues. V was cut by 0 bases and J by 2 bases, with 10 bases left in between. The chain's CDR3 is CASSIDRGANTEAFF. CDR3 bases: TGTGCCAGTAGTATAGATCGGGGGGCTAACACTGAAGCTTTCTTT.

This chain connects TRBV25-1 to TRBJ2-3, with 8 bases aligning to TRBD2. Looked up from germline, CDR1 is MGHDK and CDR2 is SYGVNS. V was clipped by 5 bases and J by 2 bases; unmatched bases: 12. This CDR3 comprises 17 residues. CDR3 loop: CASSQLKRESFTDTQYF. CDR3 sequence (DNA): TGTGCCAGCAGTCAATTAAAGCGGGAGAGTTTCACAGATACGCAGTATTTT.

The rearrangement joins TRBV10-3 to TRBJ2-2; D perhaps matches TRBD2 (6 bases). V was shortened by 8 bases and J by 2 bases, with 30 bases between the two germline ends. Germline values: CDR1 ENHRY, CDR2 SYGVKD. The CDR3 extends over 20 amino acids. CDR3 nucleotides: TGTGCCATCCCTAAGCTGTTAAAGGGGTTAGCGGAATCCAACACCGGGGAGCTGTTTTTT. Protein sequence: CAIPKLLKGLAESNTGELFF.

The gene calls are TRBV30 and TRBJ1-2, with 9 bases lining up with TRBD1. The CDR3 has 15 amino acids. The V gene's germline CDR1 is GTSNPN and CDR2 SVGIG (reference sequence). The J segment lost 5 bases and the V segment lost 0 bases, leaving 7 bases of the junction unmatched. The CDR3 nucleotides read TGTGCCTGGAGTGTGTGGGACAGGGAGATATATGGCTACACCTTC. It is translated as CAWSVWDREIYGYTF. The entire variable domain, with the rest obtained from reference TRBV30 and TRBJ1-2, is as follows: SQTIHQWPATLVQPVGSPLSLECTVEGTSNPNLYWYRQAAGRGLQLLFYSVGIGQISSEVPQNLSASRPQDRQFILSSKKLLLSDSGFYLCAWSVWDREIYGYTFGSGTRLTVV.

The chain has TRBV5-1 and TRBJ2-3; 10 bases line up with TRBD1. With 3 bases clipped from V and 1 base from J, the junction kept 8 bases outside the gene matches. The CDR3 is 17 residues long. Germline V gene lookup returns CDR1 SGHRS and CDR2 YFSETQ. The CDR3 protein is CASSSPPGTGGTDTQYF. The CDR3 DNA sequence: TGCGCCAGCAGCTCGCCCCCAGGGACAGGGGGCACAGATACGCAGTATTTT.

This chain connects TRBV25-1 to TRBJ2-1, with 7 bases that match TRBD1. The CDR3 contains 15 residues. Germline V gives CDR1 MGHDK, CDR2 SYGVNS. Trimming took 2 bases from V and 2 from J; bases not matched to a gene: 3. CDR3 in DNA: TGTGCCAGCAGTGAAGGGCAGGGGGCCTACAATGAGCAGTTCTTC. This encodes CASSEGQGAYNEQFF. Drawing the rest from reference TRBV25-1 and TRBJ2-1, the complete variable domain is EADIYQTPRYLVIGTGKKITLECSQTMGHDKMYWYQQDPGMELHLIHYSYGVNSTEKGDLSSESTVSRIRTEHFPLTLESARPSHTSQYLCASSEGQGAYNEQFFGPGTRLTVL.

The chain combines TRBV19 with TRBJ1-1; tentative D call: TRBD1 (5 bases). Germline V gives CDR1 LNHDA, CDR2 SQIVND (reference sequence). This CDR3 is 12 amino acids long. V was trimmed by 7 bases and J by 2 bases, leaving 8 bases between them. The CDR3: CASKTGNTEAFF. In DNA form, the CDR3 reads TGTGCCAGTAAAACAGGTAACACTGAAGCTTTCTTT.

The rearrangement uses TRBV25-1 and TRBJ2-2; perhaps TRBD1 as D (6 bases). Trimming took 7 bases from V and 4 from J, leaving 13 bases between them. Germline loops: CDR1 MGHDK, CDR2 SYGVNS. The CDR3 is 14 amino acids. DNA for the CDR3: TGTGCCAGCACCTTACAGGGAAGCACCGGGGAGCTGTTTTTT. Residues: CASTLQGSTGELFF.

The chain links TRBV7-2 to TRBJ2-2; 7 positions match TRBD2. Germline V CDR1 and CDR2: SGHTA, FQGNSA. Trimming cost V 5 bases and J 5 bases; bases outside gene matches: 17. CDR3 length equals 18 residues. The CDR3 coding sequence is TGTGCCAGCAGCCCGAGAGGGTTGAATAGCGGGTTTACCGGGGAGCTGTTTTTT. This encodes CASSPRGLNSGFTGELFF.

This chain connects TRBV14 to TRBJ1-1; 7 bases align to TRBD1. Looked up from germline, CDR1 is SGHDN and CDR2 is FVKESK. This CDR3 region has 15 residues. V was clipped by 3 bases and J by 0 bases; unmatched bases: 4. DNA for the CDR3: TGTGCCAGCAGCCATACCGGGACAGTGAACACTGAAGCTTTCTTT. Translated: CASSHTGTVNTEAFF. Together with reference TRBV14 and TRBJ1-1, the CDR3 gives the full variable domain: EAGVTQFPSHSVIEKGQTVTLRCDPISGHDNLYWYRRVMGKEIKFLLHFVKESKQDESGMPNNRFLAERTGGTYSTLKVQPAELEDSGVYFCASSHTGTVNTEAFFGQGTRLTVV.

The J gene is TRBJ1-4, the V gene TRBV5-4; D not certain. The CDR3 totals 15 residues. Germline CDR1 and CDR2: SGHNT and YYREEE (reference sequence). V lost 3 bases, J lost 0 bases, and 9 bases lay in between. DNA for the CDR3: TGTGCCAGCAGCTCCGACTTAGCAACTAATGAAAAACTGTTTTTT. It translates to CASSSDLATNEKLFF.

V is TRBV19 and J is TRBJ2-3, with D unresolved. The CDR3 is 13 amino acids. CDR1 is LNHDA and CDR2 is SQIVND in the germline V gene (reference sequence). V lost 5 bases, J lost 1 base, and 7 bases lay in between. Written as DNA, the CDR3 is TGTGCCAGTAGTCCCACGGGCACAGATACGCAGTATTTT. Protein: CASSPTGTDTQYF.

In its sample, this clone was seen a few times. The gene calls are TRBV7-9 and TRBJ2-7; 15 bases map to TRBD2. This CDR3 contains 18 residues. Germline lookup yields CDR1 SEHNR and CDR2 FQNEAQ (reference sequence). V shed 4 bases, J shed 3 bases, and the junction held 10 bases outside the gene matches. The CDR3 loop reads CASSSGLAGGSLDYEQYF. The CDR3 DNA follows: TGTGCCAGCAGCTCTGGACTAGCGGGAGGGTCGTTAGACTACGAGCAGTACTTC.

V gene TRBV4-3 combines with J gene TRBJ2-3, with 7 nucleotides matching TRBD2. Germline loops: CDR1 LGHNA, CDR2 YSLEER. The V and J ends lost 1 base and 0 bases, in that order; junction bases with no gene match: 1. The CDR3 totals 15 residues. The CDR3 sequence: CASSQGSGSTDTQYF. CDR3 in DNA: TGCGCCAGCAGCCAAGGTAGCGGGAGCACAGATACGCAGTATTTT.

The chain uses TRBV7-2 and TRBJ1-5; no firm D call. V gave up 1 base and J gave up 0 bases, with 10 bases separating them. The CDR3 covers 16 residues. Looked up from germline, CDR1 is SGHTA and CDR2 is FQGNSA. CDR3 sequence reads: CASSLGLFPSNQPQHF. CDR3 bases: TGTGCCAGCAGCTTAGGTCTTTTTCCTAGCAATCAGCCCCAGCATTTT.

CDR3 in DNA: TGTGCCAGCAGCTTAGCGACAGGCCCGAATCAGCCCCAGCATTTT. Protein sequence: CASSLATGPNQPQHF. The chain uses TRBV7-2 and TRBJ1-5, with D maybe TRBD1 (6 bases). Trimming cost V 0 bases and J 4 bases, with 10 bases left between them. This CDR3 has 15 residues. Looked up from germline, CDR1 is SGHTA and CDR2 is FQGNSA.

This clone is classed as medium-sized. V gene TRBV15 combines with J gene TRBJ2-1; tentatively, D is TRBD2 (5 bases). The germline CDR1 and CDR2 sequences are LNHNV and YYDKDF (reference sequence). Deletions cut 9 bases from V and 0 bases from J, with 12 bases between. CDR3 length: 14 amino acids. The CDR3 DNA is TGTGCCACTGAAAGCGGCAGCTCCTACAATGAGCAGTTCTTC. This gives the protein CATESGSSYNEQFF. The entire variable domain, with the rest obtained from reference TRBV15 and TRBJ2-1, is as follows: DAMVIQNPRYQVTQFGKPVTLSCSQTLNHNVMYWYQQKSSQAPKLLFHYYDKDFNNEADTPDNFQSRRPNTSFCFLDIRSPGLGDTAMYLCATESGSSYNEQFFGPGTRLTVL.

J is TRBJ2-2 and V is TRBV5-1; 9 nucleotides agree with TRBD1. V lost 4 bases, J lost 4 bases, and 11 bases stayed unmatched. The CDR3 is made up of 17 amino acids. CDR1 and CDR2 from the germline V gene are SGHRS and YFSETQ. The CDR3 protein is CASSIGTGGMSTGELFF. CDR3 DNA sequence: TGCGCCAGCAGCATAGGTACAGGGGGCATGAGCACCGGGGAGCTGTTTTTT.